This T cell receptor beta chain is drawn from a study of vaccination and CD4 T cells after COVID-19. Study information: Post-vaccine specimens were obtained a median approximately 70 days after dose two (range 14 to 241). No peptide, an HIV-1 Nef pool, or a CEFX pool was what each control culture received.

Specified treatment: roughly 11-day PBMC culture with coronavirus spike peptide pools or control peptides (ViraFEST assay). Under the ViraFEST approach, antigen-specific T cells were expanded with peptide pools and TCRs subsequently sequenced. CDR1 ENHRY and CDR2 SYGVKD come from the germline V gene. Trimming shortened V by 9 bases and J by 5 bases, and 13 bases separated the two germline ends. The CDR3 has 13 amino acids. The Oncomine TCR Beta short-read assay sequenced DNA from cultured CD4+ T cells. TCRdb redid the calling of the PCR reads with MiXCR, one entry per CDR3 protein. This sample yields fewer than 25,000 distinct CDR3 sequences, of which about 38% are seen a single time; 18% belongs to the top ten. Of note for this clonotype: Its antigen remains unknown.

Sample: CD4+ T cells from blood, cultured in vitro, taken before SARS-CoV-2 vaccination. V is TRBV10-3 and J is TRBJ1-4; D call uncertain. The clonotype comes from a human donor who received a COVID-19 vaccine. This CDR3 is CAMKRVMNEKLFF. CDR3 nucleotides: TGTGCCATGAAGCGGGTTATGAATGAAAAACTGTTTTTT.